This TCR beta chain is drawn from a study of CD8 T cells in ankylosing spondylitis. Findings of the study overall: Disease-linked clones reportedly showed significant enrichment in matched ankylosing spondylitis synovial fluid. Within ankylosing spondylitis blood, a TCR beta motif made up of several highly homologous variants appeared to be characteristic.

Worth noting for this clonotype: Its target is not known.

The CDR3 totals 15 residues. Trimming removed 4 bases at V and 4 bases at J, with 16 bases between. Germline V gene data show CDR1 as KGHSY and CDR2 as FQNENV. Preparation of TCR beta libraries was done by quantitative 5'-RACE with molecular barcodes. MiXCR, run by TCRdb on the 5' RACE reads, gives a single entry per CDR3 protein. The sample shows over 400,000 distinct CDR3 sequences, around 26% of them seen only once. Sequenced input: blood, either unsorted or a sorted T cell fraction (not recorded which). This chain links TRBV16 with TRBJ1-2, with D possibly being TRBD1 (5 bases). The clonotype was recovered from a male donor with ankylosing spondylitis. The DNA of the CDR3 is TGTGCCAGCAGCCCCCGGGGGGGAGTTGGCTATGGCTACACCTTC. Encoded protein: CASSPRGGVGYGYTF.